This T cell receptor (beta chain) was found in a study of T cell responses to AZD1222 COVID-19 vaccine. The protocol was immunoSEQ multiplex PCR, while the TCRdb copy is restricted to in-frame clones and leaves out a portion. This sample has 140,000 or so clones, with about 93% found just once. Worth noting for this clone: Its specificity is not known.

CDR3 size: 17 residues. Trimming shortened V by 0 bases and J by 1 base, and 12 bases separated the two germline ends. The germline gives CDR1 KGHSH, CDR2 LQKENI. The study's findings and limits: Unmutated variant regions reportedly attract nearly half of all spike-specific TCRs. It should be noted that donors were predominantly white British and more often female, and clonal diversity was possibly underestimated. Only a handful of AZD1222 recipients tested seropositive at baseline.

The specimen comprised peripheral blood, sampled 28 days after the second AZD1222 dose. The chain employs TRBV18 and TRBJ2-2; D gene unclear. This TCR was recovered from an adult who received the AZD1222 COVID-19 vaccine. The CDR3 loop is CASSPPRRPENTGELFF. CDR3 sequence (DNA): TGTGCCAGCTCACCACCTCGACGGCCTGAGAACACCGGGGAGCTGTTTTTT.